This T cell receptor beta chain emerged from a study of T cells in Graves' hyperthyroidism and ophthalmopathy (dated by TCRdb to between 2018 and 2020). Background on the whole study: Peripheral blood was collected at initial diagnosis, before any treatment. To identify TCR V-J signatures that set the groups apart, the researchers used a discovery cohort of 100 or so patients, made up of 40 to 45 with Graves' ophthalmopathy and 57 with stable Graves' hyperthyroidism. The 85 to 100 discovery patients were randomly split 7:3 into training and test sets. TCR Vbeta CDR3 sequencing of roughly 140 peripheral blood samples (over 40 ophthalmopathy, around 80 hyperthyroidism and roughly 17 progressor patients) is reported in the paper. After blood sampling, hyperthyroidism patients were treated with methimazole at a starting dose of 30 mg daily, and ophthalmopathy patients were treated with high-dose intravenous methylprednisolone. An independent validation cohort of 18 to 20 hyperthyroidism patients and approximately 15 patients who later progressed to ophthalmopathy tested prospective prediction of ophthalmopathy. In addition, the study compared T-cell repertoires in thyroid tissue and in blood from several Graves' hyperthyroidism patients. The full study reports these points: Most expanded thyroid clonotypes (frequency above 0.001) were also detected in blood, suggesting blood repertoires may reflect thyroid immune responses. Sample size was not statistically predetermined, and blinding of investigators to group allocation was not performed. During validation, the model predicted progression to ophthalmopathy a median of about 5.9 months ahead of onset, with 70.59% sensitivity and 72% to 85% specificity. Ophthalmopathy was separated from stable hyperthyroidism by a 13 V-J signature model, with approximately 86% sensitivity and approximately 81% specificity obtained in cross-validation and 80%/75% obtained in testing.

Moderately to severely active disease, a Clinical Activity Score of at least 3, a NOSPECS grade of at least 4, and a duration under 3 months were present in ophthalmopathy patients. The study excluded patients with uncontrolled infections, other autoimmune diseases, pregnancy or lactation. Diagnoses relied on clinical symptoms, serum thyroxine and TRAb, thyroid ultrasound and orbital computed tomography. PBMCs were isolated from 7.5 to 10 ml of fresh peripheral blood by Ficoll-Paque density gradient centrifugation. Trizol reagent was used to extract total RNA, and RNA quality was then checked on an Agilent 2100 Bioanalyzer. Many counts were recorded for this clonotype. Its cognate antigen has yet to be identified. Base qualities are not at hand, and no much larger clone is one base apart. Amplification of TCR beta CDR3 regions was carried out from RNA transcripts. For the first round of RT-PCR on the TCR CDR3, the HTBI primer set was used together with the Qiagen OneStep RT-PCR kit. Libraries were constructed in a second round of multiplex PCR, after which size selection and purification were carried out. Sequencing of the libraries was done on an Illumina HiSeq2000 using paired-end 100 bp reads. Per the original workflow: Raw data were processed with SOAPnuke, discarding reads with adapters, uncalled bases, mean Phred below 15, or no exact constant-primer or identifier match. COPE v1.2.5 was used to merge high-quality paired reads, and clonotypes were defined as unique nucleotide sequences. Clonotypes were aligned to IMGT TRBV, TRBD and TRBJ reference segments using MiTCR v1.1. The analysis was restricted to V-J combinations with a frequency above 0.0001, which together covered around 99% of the repertoires. The TCS score was defined as F50 (clonal expansion) divided by E x V (chaos), with BLOSUM62-based TCRdist calculated between CDR3 peptides within each V-J. Welch's t-statistics and random forest reduced 500 to 650 V-J features to 13, which were used in a naive Bayes classifier (R e1071). The public reads were quality trimmed at Q25 with fastp and then assembled into clones with MiXCR by TCRdb, keeping productive beta chains. Every CDR3 protein is listed once, alongside the most common genes and DNA of its rows. What appears here as the V and J calls and clone size reflects TCRdb's work, not the paper's. Recorded for this sample are about 600,000 distinct CDR3 sequences; more than 15% of them occurred a single time. The top ten clonotypes cover around 3.3% of the sample.

Sequencing was performed on blood. This receptor was identified in a woman aged 40 to 49 with Graves' ophthalmopathy.

The CDR3 protein is CASSLPMGVYQETQYF. The bases read TGTGCCAGCAGTCTTCCTATGGGGGTGTACCAAGAGACCCAGTACTTC. The chain is assembled from TRBV28 and TRBJ2-5; the D element could tentatively be TRBD1 or TRBD2, as 5 bases agree for each. Counted from cysteine to phenylalanine, this CDR3 has 16 amino acids. Left in the record is the CDR3 DNA by itself, 48 bases read in frame from the first base. V and J lose 5 bases and 0 bases, and a span of 16 bases separates them. CDR1 MDHEN and CDR2 SYDVKM are derived from the germline V gene.